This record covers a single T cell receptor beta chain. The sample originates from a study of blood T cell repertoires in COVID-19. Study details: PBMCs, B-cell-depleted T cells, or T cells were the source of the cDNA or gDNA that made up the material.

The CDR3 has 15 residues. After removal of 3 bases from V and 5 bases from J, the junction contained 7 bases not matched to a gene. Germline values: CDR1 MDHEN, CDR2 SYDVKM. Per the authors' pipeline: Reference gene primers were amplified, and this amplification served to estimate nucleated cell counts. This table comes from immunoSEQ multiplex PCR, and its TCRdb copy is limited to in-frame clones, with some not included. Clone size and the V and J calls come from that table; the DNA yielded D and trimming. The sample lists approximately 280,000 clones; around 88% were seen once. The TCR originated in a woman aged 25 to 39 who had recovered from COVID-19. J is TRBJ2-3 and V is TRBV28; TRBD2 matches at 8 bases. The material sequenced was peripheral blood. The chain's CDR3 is CASSLEVAGRDTQYF. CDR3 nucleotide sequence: TGTGCCAGCAGTTTGGAGGTAGCGGGAAGAGATACGCAGTATTTT.